The clone carrying this T cell receptor beta chain has just one count. The sample originates from a study of blood T cell repertoires in COVID-19. On the study more broadly: Donors in the United States, Italy and Spain gave samples during acute or convalescent COVID-19.

The authors' processing: Estimated nucleated cell counts came from reference gene primer amplification. Here immunoSEQ multiplex PCR was the method, and the copy in TCRdb shows in-frame clones only, minus some. V and J calls and clone size are those listed in that table; D and trimming were worked out from the DNA. This sample has about 200,000 clones, with around 86% found just once. Germline V gene lookup returns CDR1 MNHNY and CDR2 SVGAGI (reference sequence). V lost 5 bases and J lost 7, with 18 bases in between. The CDR3 totals 16 residues. Sequencing used peripheral blood. The clonotype comes from a man over 45 with acute or convalescent COVID-19. This chain uses TRBV6-6 with TRBJ1-6; D possibly corresponds to TRBD1 (5 bases). The chain's CDR3 is CASSRQGSSRNSPLHF. As DNA, the CDR3 is TGTGCCAGCAGTCGTCAGGGCTCCTCCCGGAATTCACCCCTCCACTTT.